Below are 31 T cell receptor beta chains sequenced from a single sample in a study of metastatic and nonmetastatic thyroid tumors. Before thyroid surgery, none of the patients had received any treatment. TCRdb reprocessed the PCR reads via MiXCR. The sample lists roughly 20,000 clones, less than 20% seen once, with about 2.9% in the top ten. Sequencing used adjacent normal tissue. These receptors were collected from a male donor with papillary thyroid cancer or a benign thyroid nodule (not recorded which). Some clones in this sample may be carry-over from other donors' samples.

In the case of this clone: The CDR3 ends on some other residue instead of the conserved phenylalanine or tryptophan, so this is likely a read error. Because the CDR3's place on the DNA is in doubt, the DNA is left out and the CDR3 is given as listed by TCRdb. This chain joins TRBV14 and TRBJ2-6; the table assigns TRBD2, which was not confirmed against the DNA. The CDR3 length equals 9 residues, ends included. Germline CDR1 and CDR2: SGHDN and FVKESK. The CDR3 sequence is CASSQETAG.

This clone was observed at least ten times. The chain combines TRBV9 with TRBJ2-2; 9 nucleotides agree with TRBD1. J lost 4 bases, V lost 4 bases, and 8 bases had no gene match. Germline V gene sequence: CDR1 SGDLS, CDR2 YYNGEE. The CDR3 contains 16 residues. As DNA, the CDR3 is TGTGCCAGCAGCACCACCGGACAGGGGCTCACCGGGGAGCTGTTTTTT. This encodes CASSTTGQGLTGELFF.

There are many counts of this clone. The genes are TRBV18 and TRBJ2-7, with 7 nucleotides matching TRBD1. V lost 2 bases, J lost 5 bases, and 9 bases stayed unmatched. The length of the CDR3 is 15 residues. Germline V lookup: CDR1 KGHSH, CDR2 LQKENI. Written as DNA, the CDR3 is TGTGCCAGCTCACCAGAGGGGGCGTCAATTAACGAGCAGTACTTC. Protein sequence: CASSPEGASINEQYF.

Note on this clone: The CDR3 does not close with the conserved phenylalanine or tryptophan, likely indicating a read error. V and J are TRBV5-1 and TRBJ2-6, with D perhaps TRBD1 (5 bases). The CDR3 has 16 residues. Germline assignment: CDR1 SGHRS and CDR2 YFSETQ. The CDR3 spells CAGSLSAGPGANVLTL. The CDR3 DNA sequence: TGCGCCGGCAGCTTGTCGGCAGGGCCCGGGGCCAACGTCCTGACTCTC.

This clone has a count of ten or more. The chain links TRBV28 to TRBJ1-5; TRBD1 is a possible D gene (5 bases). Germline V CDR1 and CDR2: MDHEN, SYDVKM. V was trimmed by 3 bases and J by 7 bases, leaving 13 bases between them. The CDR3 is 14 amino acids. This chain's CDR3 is CASSFQGPTQPQHF. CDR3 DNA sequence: TGTGCCAGCAGTTTCCAGGGACCTACCCAGCCCCAGCATTTT.

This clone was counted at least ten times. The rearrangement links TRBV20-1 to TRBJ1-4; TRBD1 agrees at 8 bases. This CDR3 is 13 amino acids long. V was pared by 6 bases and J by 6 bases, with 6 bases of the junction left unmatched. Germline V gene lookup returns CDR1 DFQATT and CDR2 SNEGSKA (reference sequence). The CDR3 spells CSAGRGQDEKLFF. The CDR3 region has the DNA TGCAGTGCCGGCAGGGGGCAGGATGAAAAACTGTTTTTT.

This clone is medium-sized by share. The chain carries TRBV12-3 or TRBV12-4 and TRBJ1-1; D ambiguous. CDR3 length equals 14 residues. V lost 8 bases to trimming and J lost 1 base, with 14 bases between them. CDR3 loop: CASPPGITNTEAFF. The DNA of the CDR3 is TGTGCCAGCCCCCCCGGGATTACGAACACTGAAGCTTTCTTT.

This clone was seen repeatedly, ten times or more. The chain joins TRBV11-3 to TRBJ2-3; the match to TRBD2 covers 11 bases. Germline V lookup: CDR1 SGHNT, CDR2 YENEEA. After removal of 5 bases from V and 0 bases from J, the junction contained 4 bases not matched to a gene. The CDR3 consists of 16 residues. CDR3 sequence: CASSQGTSGSTDTQYF. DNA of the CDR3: TGTGCCAGCAGCCAAGGGACTAGCGGAAGCACAGATACGCAGTATTTT.

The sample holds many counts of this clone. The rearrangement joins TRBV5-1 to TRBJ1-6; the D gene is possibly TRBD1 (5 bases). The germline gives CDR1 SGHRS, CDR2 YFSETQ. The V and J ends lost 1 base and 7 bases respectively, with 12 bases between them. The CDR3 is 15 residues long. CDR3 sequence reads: CASSLTGTRNSPLHF. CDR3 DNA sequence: TGCGCCAGCAGCTTGACGGGGACGAGGAATTCACCCCTCCACTTT.

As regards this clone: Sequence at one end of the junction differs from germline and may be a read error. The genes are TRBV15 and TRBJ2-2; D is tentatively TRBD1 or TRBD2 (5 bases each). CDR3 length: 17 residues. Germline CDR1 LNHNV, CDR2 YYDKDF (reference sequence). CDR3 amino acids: CATSGDKGSANTGDLFF. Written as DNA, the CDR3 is TGTGCCACCAGCGGAGATAAGGGGTCGGCGAACACCGGGGATCTGTTTTTT.

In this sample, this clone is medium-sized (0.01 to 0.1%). CDR3 region: CASSSRDRGLEEQYF. CDR3 nucleotides: TGTGCCAGCAGCTCGAGGGACAGGGGTCTGGAGGAGCAGTACTTC. The rearrangement uses TRBV7-9 and TRBJ2-7, with TRBD1 matching 10 bases. Trimming cost V 4 bases and J 7 bases; bases outside gene matches: 10. The CDR3 sequence is 15 residues long. Germline V lookup: CDR1 SEHNR, CDR2 FQNEAQ (reference sequence). Full variable domain (missing parts from reference TRBV7-9 and TRBJ2-7): DTGVSQNPRHKITKRGQNVTFRCDPISEHNRLYWYRQTLGQGPEFLTYFQNEAQLEKSRLLSDRFSAERPKGSFSTLEIQRTEQGDSAMYLCASSSRDRGLEEQYFGPGTRLTVT.

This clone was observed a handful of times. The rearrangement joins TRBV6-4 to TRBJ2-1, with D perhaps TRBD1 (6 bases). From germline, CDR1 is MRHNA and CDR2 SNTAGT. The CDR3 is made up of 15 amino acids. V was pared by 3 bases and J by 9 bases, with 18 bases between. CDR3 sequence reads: CASSESKTGRAEQFF. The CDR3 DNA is TGTGCCAGCAGTGAGTCCAAAACAGGGCGTGCTGAGCAGTTCTTC.

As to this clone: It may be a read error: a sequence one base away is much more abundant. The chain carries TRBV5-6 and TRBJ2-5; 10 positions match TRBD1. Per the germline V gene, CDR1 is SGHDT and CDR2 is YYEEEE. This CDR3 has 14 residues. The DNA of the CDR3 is TGTGCCGGCAGCCTTCGGACAGGGGGAGAGACCCAGTACTTC. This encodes CAGSLRTGGETQYF.

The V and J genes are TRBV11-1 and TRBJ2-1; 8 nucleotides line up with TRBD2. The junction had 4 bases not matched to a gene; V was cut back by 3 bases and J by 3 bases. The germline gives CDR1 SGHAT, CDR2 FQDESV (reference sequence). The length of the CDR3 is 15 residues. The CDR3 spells CASSLVLAVYNEQFF. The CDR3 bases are TGTGCCAGCAGCTTGGTACTAGCGGTCTACAATGAGCAGTTCTTC.

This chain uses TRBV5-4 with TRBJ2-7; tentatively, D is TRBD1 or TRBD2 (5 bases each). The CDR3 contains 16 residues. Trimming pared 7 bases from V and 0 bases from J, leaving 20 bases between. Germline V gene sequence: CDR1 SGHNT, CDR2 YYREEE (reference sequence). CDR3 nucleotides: TGTGCCAGCGGCGTGTCCGGGACGAGGAGCTCCTACGAGCAGTACTTC. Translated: CASGVSGTRSSYEQYF.

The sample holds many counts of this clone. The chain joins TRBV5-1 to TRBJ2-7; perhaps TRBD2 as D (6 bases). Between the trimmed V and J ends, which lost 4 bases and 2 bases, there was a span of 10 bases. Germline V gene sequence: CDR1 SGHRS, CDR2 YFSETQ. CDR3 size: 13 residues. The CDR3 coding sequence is TGCGCCAGCAGCCGGGACTTGGCCTACGAGCAGTACTTC. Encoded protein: CASSRDLAYEQYF.

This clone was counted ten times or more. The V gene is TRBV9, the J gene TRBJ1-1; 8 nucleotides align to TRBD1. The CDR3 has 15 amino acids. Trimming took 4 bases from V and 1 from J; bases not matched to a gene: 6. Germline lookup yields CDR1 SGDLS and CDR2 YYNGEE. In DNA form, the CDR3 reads TGTGCCAGCAGCACGCCCGGGACAGGGAACACTGAAGCTTTCTTT. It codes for CASSTPGTGNTEAFF.

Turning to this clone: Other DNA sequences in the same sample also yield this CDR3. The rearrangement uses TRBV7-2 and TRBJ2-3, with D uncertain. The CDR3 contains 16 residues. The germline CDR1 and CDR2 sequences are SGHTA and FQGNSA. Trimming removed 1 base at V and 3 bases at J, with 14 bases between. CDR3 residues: CASSLGPGGPTDTQYF. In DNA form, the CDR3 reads TGTGCCAGCAGCTTAGGGCCTGGCGGTCCGACAGATACGCAGTATTTT.

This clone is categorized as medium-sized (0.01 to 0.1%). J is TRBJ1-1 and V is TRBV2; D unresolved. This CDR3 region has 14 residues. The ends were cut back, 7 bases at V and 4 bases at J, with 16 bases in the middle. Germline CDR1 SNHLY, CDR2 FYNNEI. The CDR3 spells CASTYTGESTEAFF. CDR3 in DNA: TGTGCCAGCACGTATACTGGGGAATCCACTGAAGCTTTCTTT.

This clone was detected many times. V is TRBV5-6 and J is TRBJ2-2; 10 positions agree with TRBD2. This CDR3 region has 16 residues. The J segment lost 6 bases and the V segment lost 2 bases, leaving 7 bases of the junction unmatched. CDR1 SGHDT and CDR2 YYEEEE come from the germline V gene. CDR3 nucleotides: TGTGCCAGCAGCTTATATAGCGGGAGGTTATCCGGGGAGCTGTTTTTT. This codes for CASSLYSGRLSGELFF.

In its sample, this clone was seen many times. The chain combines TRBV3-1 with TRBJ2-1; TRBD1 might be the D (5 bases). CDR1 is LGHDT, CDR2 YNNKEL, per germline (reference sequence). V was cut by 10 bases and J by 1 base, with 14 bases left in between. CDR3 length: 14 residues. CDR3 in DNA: TGTGCCACCACCTCAGGGTTTTCCTACAATGAGCAGTTCTTC. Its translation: CATTSGFSYNEQFF.

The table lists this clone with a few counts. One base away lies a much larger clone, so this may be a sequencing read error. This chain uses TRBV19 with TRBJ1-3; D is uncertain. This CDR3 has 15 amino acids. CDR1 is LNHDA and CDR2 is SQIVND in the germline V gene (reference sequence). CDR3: CASSIGMGSGNTIYF. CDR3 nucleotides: TGTGCCAGTAGTATAGGGATGGGCTCTGGAAACACCATATACTTT.

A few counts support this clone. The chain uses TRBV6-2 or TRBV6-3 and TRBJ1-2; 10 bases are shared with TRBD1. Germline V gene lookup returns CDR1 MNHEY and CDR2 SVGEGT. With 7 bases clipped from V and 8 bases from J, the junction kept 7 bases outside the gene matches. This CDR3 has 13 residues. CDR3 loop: CASNPGTGVGYTF. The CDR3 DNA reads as TGTGCCAGCAACCCCGGGACAGGGGTCGGCTACACCTTC.

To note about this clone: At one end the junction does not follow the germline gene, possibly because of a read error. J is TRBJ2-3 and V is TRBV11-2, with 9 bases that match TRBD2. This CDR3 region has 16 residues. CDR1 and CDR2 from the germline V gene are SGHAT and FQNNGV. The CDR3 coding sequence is TGTGTCAGCAGCTTGACCCAGCGGGGGGACACAGATACGCGGTATTTT. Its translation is CVSSLTQRGDTDTRYF.

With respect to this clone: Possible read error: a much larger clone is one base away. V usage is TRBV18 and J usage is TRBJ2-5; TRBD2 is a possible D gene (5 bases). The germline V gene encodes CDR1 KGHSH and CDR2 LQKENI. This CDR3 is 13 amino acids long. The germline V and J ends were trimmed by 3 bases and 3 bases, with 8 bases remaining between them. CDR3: CASSPGAEETQYF. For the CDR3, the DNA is TGTGCCAGCTCACCGGGAGCTGAAGAGACCCAGTACTTC.

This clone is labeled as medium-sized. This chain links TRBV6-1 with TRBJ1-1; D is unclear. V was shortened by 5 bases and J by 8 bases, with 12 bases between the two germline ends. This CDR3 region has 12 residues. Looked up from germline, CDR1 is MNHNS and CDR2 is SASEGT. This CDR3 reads CASSSPGPEAFF. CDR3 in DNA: TGTGCCAGCAGTTCCCCGGGCCCGGAAGCTTTCTTT.

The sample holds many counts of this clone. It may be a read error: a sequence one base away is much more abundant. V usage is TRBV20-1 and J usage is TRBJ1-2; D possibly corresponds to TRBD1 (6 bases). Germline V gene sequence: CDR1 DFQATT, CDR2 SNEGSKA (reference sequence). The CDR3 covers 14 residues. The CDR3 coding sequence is TGCGGTGCTAGAGTTGCGCTGGCAGGGGATGGCTACACCTTC. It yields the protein CGARVALAGDGYTF.

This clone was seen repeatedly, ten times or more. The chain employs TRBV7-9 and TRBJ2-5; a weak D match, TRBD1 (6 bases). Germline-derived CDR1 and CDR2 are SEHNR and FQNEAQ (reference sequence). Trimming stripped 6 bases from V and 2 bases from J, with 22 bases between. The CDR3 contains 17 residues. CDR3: CASRSITGQFEQETQYF. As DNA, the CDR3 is TGTGCCAGCAGATCAATTACTGGACAGTTCGAACAAGAGACCCAGTACTTC.

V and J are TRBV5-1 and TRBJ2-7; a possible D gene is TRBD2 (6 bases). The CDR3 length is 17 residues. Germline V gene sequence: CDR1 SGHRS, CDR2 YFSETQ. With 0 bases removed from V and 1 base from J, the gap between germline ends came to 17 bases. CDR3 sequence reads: CASSLGGEALGSYEQYF. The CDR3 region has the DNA TGCGCCAGCAGCTTGGGTGGGGAGGCTTTGGGGTCCTACGAGCAGTACTTC. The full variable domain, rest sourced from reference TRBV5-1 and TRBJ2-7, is KAGVTQTPRYLIKTRGQQVTLSCSPISGHRSVSWYQQTPGQGLQFLFEYFSETQRNKGNFPGRFSGRQFSNSRSEMNVSTLELGDSALYLCASSLGGEALGSYEQYFGPGTRLTVT.

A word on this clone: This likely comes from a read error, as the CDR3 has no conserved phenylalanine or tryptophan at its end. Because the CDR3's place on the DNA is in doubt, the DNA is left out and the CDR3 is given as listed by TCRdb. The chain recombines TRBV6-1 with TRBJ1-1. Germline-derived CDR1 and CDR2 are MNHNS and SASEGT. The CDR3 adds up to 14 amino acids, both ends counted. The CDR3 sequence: CASIGGTTNTEAFV.

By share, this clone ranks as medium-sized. CDR3 in amino acids: CASSPRGGNPYEQYV. CDR3 DNA sequence: TGTGCCAGCAGCCCCCGGGGGGGCAACCCCTACGAGCAGTACGTC. V and J are TRBV6-2 or TRBV6-3 and TRBJ2-7; 8 nucleotides align to TRBD2. Germline V gene sequence: CDR1 MNHEY, CDR2 SVGEGT. V gave up 6 bases and J gave up 2 bases; unmatched junction bases: 9. The CDR3 is made up of 15 amino acids.